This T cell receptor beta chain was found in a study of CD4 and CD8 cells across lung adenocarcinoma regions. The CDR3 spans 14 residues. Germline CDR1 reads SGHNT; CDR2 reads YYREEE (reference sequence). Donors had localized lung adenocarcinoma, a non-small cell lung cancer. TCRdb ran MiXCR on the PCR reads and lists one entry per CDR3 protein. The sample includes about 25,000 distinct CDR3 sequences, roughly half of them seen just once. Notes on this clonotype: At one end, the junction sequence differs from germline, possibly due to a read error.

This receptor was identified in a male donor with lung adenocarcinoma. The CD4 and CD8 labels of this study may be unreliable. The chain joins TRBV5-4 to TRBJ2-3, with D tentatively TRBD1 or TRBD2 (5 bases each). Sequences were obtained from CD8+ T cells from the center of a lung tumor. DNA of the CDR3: TGTCGCAGCACGGGGCTGTGGGCCAAAGATACGCAGTATTTC. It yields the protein CRSTGLWAKDTQYF. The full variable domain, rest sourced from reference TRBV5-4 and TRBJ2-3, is ETGVTQSPTHLIKTRGQQVTLRCSSQSGHNTVSWYQQALGQGPQFIFQYYREEENGRGNFPPRFSGLQFPNYSSELNVNALELDDSALYLCRSTGLWAKDTQYFGPGTRLTVL.